This TCR beta chain was recovered during a study of regulatory T cells in long-lasting Graves disease. Time point denoted: persistent/refractory GD, antithyroid drugs over 5 years with positive TRAb. The TCR library was made from RNA extracted from PBMCs. The CDR3 is 13 residues long. Germline loops: CDR1 DFQATT, CDR2 SNEGSKA (reference sequence). Between the trimmed V and J ends, which lost 2 bases and 6 bases, there was a span of 13 bases. This clonotype was recorded at least ten times. CDR3-region Arm-PCR and iRepertoire HTBI primers produced the TCR beta libraries. TCRdb re-called the multiplex PCR reads with MiXCR, one entry per CDR3 protein. The profile covers over 350,000 distinct CDR3 sequences, with around 21% appearing a single time and less than 25% taken by the ten largest.

The chain uses TRBV20-1 and TRBJ1-2, with D tentatively TRBD1 (5 bases). The material sequenced was peripheral blood mononuclear cells (PBMCs), taken when the disease was refractory, from a patient treated with antithyroid drugs. The sequence derives from a female donor with Graves disease. The CDR3 protein is CSARFEGLNGYTF. CDR3 sequence (DNA): TGCAGTGCTAGATTCGAGGGACTCAATGGCTACACCTTC.